This T cell receptor (beta chain) was captured by sequencing in a study of T cell responses to AZD1222 COVID-19 vaccine. Study results and limitations: At study baseline, merely roughly 6 AZD1222 recipients were seropositive.

Points on this clone: The antigen is undetermined.

Germline V gene lookup returns CDR1 SGHVS and CDR2 FQNEAQ. J gave up 1 base and V 8 bases, and 2 bases lay outside the gene matches. The CDR3 covers 12 residues. Profiling relied on immunoSEQ multiplex PCR, and the TCRdb table lists in-frame clones only, not all of them. The sample shows over 110,000 clones, approximately 90% of them seen only once. This clonotype was sampled from an adult who received the AZD1222 COVID-19 vaccine. This sequence joins TRBV7-8 and TRBJ2-7, with 7 bases matching TRBD2. Here the sequenced sample was peripheral blood, taken 28 days after the second AZD1222 dose. In nucleotides, the CDR3 is TGTGCCAGCCGAGCGGGATCCTACGAGCAGTACTTC. This translates into CASRAGSYEQYF. Variable domain in full (rest from reference TRBV7-8 and TRBJ2-7): GAGVSQSPRYKVAKRGQDVALRCDPISGHVSLFWYQQALGQGPEFLTYFQNEAQLDKSGLPSDRFFAERPEGSVSTLKIQRTQQEDSAVYLCASRAGSYEQYFGPGTRLTVT.